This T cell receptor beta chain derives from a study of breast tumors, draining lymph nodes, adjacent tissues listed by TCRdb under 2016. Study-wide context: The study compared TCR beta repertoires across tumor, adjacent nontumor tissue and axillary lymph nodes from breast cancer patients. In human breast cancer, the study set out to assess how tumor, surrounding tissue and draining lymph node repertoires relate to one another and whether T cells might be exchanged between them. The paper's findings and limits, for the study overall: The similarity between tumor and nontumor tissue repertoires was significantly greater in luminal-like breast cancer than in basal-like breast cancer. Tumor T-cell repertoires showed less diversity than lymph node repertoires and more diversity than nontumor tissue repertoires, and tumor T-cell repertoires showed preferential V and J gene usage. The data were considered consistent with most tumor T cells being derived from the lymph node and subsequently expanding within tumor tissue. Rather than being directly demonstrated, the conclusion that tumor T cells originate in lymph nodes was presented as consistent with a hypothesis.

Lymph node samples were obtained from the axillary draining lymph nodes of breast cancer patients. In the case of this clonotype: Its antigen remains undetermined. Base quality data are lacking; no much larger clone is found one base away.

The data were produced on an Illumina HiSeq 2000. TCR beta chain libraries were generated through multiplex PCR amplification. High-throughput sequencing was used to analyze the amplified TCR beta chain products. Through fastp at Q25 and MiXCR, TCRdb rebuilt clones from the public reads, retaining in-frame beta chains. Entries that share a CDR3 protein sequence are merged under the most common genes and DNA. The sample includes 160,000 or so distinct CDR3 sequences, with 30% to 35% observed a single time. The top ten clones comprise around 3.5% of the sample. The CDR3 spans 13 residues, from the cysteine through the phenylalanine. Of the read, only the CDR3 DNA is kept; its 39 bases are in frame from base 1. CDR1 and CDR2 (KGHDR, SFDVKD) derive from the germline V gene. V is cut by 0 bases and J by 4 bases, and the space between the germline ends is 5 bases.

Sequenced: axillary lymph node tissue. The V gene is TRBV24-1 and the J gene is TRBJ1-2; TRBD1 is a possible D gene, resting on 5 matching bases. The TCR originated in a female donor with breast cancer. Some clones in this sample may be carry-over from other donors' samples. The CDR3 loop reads CATSDLQGYGYTF. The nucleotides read TGTGCCACCAGTGATTTGCAGGGCTATGGCTACACCTTC.